The 17 T cell receptor beta chains below all came from one sample that was sequenced in a study of vaccination effects on CD4 cells after COVID-19. The data were produced by immunoSEQ multiplex PCR, yet TCRdb's version contains in-frame clones alone and is incomplete. Among tens of thousands of clones, around 80% were seen once, and the ten largest hold around 3.3%. No antigen has been assigned to these receptors. Subsequent to less than twelve days of culture, CD4+ T cells were isolated. PCR-confirmed SARS-CoV-2 infection occurred in the person between March and December 2020. Of the BNT162b2 and mRNA-1273 vaccines, participants received two doses of one or the other. Sequenced material: CD4+ T cells from PBMCs cultured without peptide, taken after COVID-19 vaccination. The receptors here all came from a human donor who had a prior SARS-CoV-2 infection.

The chain combines TRBV2 with TRBJ2-1, with TRBD2 identical over 7 bases. This CDR3 comprises 16 residues. Germline assignment: CDR1 SNHLY and CDR2 FYNNEI. V gave up 3 bases and J gave up 6 bases; unmatched junction bases: 11. The CDR3 coding sequence is TGTGCCAGCAGTGATCCAGTGGGAGGGCCAGTCAATGAGCAGTTCTTC. This codes for CASSDPVGGPVNEQFF.

The chain employs TRBV19 and TRBJ2-3; D gene uncertain. The germline CDR1 and CDR2 sequences are LNHDA and SQIVND (reference sequence). CDR3 length: 15 residues. V lost 5 bases, J lost 0 bases, and 12 bases lay in between. The CDR3 sequence: CASSLGYGSTDTQYF. The CDR3 region has the DNA TGTGCCAGTAGTTTGGGGTACGGAAGCACAGATACGCAGTATTTT.

The chain uses TRBV27 and TRBJ1-5, with 11 nucleotides matching TRBD1. The J segment lost 6 bases and the V segment lost 5 bases, leaving 0 bases of the junction unmatched. The CDR3 runs 13 residues. Per the germline V gene, CDR1 is MNHEY and CDR2 is SMNVEV (reference sequence). CDR3 amino acids: CASSGTGGQPQHF. The CDR3 bases are TGTGCCAGCAGTGGGACAGGGGGTCAGCCCCAGCATTTT.

This clone was detected only a few times. The chain is built from TRBV12-3 or TRBV12-4 and TRBJ1-1; D unresolved. The CDR3 has 13 amino acids. The germline V and J ends were trimmed by 6 bases and 7 bases, with 15 bases remaining between them. CDR3: CASRVLGIREAFF. The CDR3 region has the DNA TGTGCCAGCAGGGTTTTGGGGATACGTGAAGCTTTCTTT.

This chain uses TRBV6-5 with TRBJ2-5; D could derive from TRBD1 or TRBD2 (5 bases each). V shed 6 bases and J shed 4 bases, with 12 bases lying between them. Looked up from germline, CDR1 is MNHEY and CDR2 is SVGAGI. CDR3 length: 13 residues. Written as DNA, the CDR3 is TGTGCCAGCAGGGTCGAGGGGTTAGAGACCCAGTACTTC. Amino acid sequence: CASRVEGLETQYF.

The chain carries TRBV7-2 and TRBJ1-4; no firm D call. This CDR3 is 17 amino acids long. Germline assignment: CDR1 SGHTA and CDR2 FQGNSA. The V end was cut by 4 bases, the J end by 6 bases, with 21 bases between. The CDR3 nucleotides are TGTGCCAGCAGCTCGCAGCCTATAAGTGGAGCGGATGAAAAACTGTTTTTT. Encoded protein: CASSSQPISGADEKLFF.

V is TRBV5-5 and J is TRBJ1-2; D is possibly TRBD1 (5 bases). Germline loops: CDR1 SGHKS, CDR2 YYEKEE (reference sequence). The CDR3 is 16 amino acids. The V end was cut by 4 bases, the J end by 7 bases, with 23 bases between. The CDR3 sequence: CASSPTLRGTGGGYTF. In DNA, the CDR3 is TGTGCCAGCAGCCCCACCCTTCGGGGGACGGGAGGTGGCTACACCTTC.

The chain combines TRBV11-3 with TRBJ2-5, with 8 bases identical to TRBD2. Trimming took 3 bases from V and 4 from J; bases not matched to a gene: 7. CDR3 length equals 15 residues. CDR1 is SGHNT, CDR2 YENEEA, per germline. CDR3 sequence reads: CASSLRGDLGETQYF. The CDR3 DNA follows: TGTGCCAGCAGCTTGCGGGGGGACCTAGGAGAGACCCAGTACTTC.

This chain joins TRBV27 and TRBJ1-1; unclear D gene. CDR3 size: 15 residues. The germline CDR1 and CDR2 sequences are MNHEY and SMNVEV (reference sequence). V lost 2 bases and J 0 bases, leaving 10 bases between the germline ends. The CDR3 sequence is CASSLGRAMNTEAFF. CDR3 nucleotides: TGTGCCAGCAGTTTAGGTCGGGCGATGAACACTGAAGCTTTCTTT.

This chain uses TRBV2 with TRBJ1-4; TRBD1 matches at 8 bases. The V gene's germline CDR1 is SNHLY and CDR2 FYNNEI. The CDR3 extends over 16 amino acids. The ends lost 6 bases at V and 7 bases at J; junction bases unmatched: 13. This CDR3 is CASRVSGTGWGEKLFF. In DNA, the CDR3 is TGTGCCAGCAGGGTATCCGGGACAGGCTGGGGTGAAAAACTGTTTTTT.

This clone was observed a single time. The chain recombines TRBV6-4 with TRBJ1-1; possibly TRBD1 for D (5 bases). Germline CDR1 and CDR2: MRHNA and SNTAGT. Trimming stripped 0 bases from V and 4 bases from J, with 12 bases between. This CDR3 contains 15 residues. The CDR3 protein is CASSDSRRGRTEAFF. CDR3 DNA sequence: TGTGCCAGCAGTGACTCAAGGAGGGGCCGCACTGAAGCTTTCTTT.

This clone was observed a few times. This CDR3 reads CASSSRLKQVSGNTIYF. The CDR3 coding sequence is TGTGCCAGCAGCTCGCGCCTTAAACAGGTCTCTGGAAACACCATATATTTT. The chain uses TRBV7-8 and TRBJ1-3, with D perhaps matching TRBD1 (5 bases). V lost 4 bases to trimming and J lost 0 bases, with 16 bases between them. Germline lookup yields CDR1 SGHVS and CDR2 FQNEAQ. The CDR3 consists of 17 residues.

This chain connects TRBV7-6 to TRBJ2-1; no firm D call. The CDR3 is made up of 15 amino acids. V was trimmed by 1 base and J by 2 bases, leaving 9 bases between them. Germline assignment: CDR1 SGHVS and CDR2 FNYEAQ. The CDR3 nucleotides read TGTGCCAGCAGCTTAGGAGGCAGCCCCTACAATGAGCAGTTCTTC. Translated, it gives CASSLGGSPYNEQFF.

The rearrangement links TRBV4-1 to TRBJ2-7; D remains ambiguous. V lost 5 bases and J lost 3, with 17 bases in between. Per germline, CDR1 MGHRA and CDR2 YSYEKL. The CDR3 contains 15 residues. The CDR3 spells CASSNHRQDNYEQYF. The CDR3 bases are TGCGCCAGCAGCAACCATCGACAAGACAACTACGAGCAGTACTTC.

The rearrangement links TRBV9 to TRBJ2-5; 7 positions match TRBD2. Trimming cost V 4 bases and J 1 base; bases outside gene matches: 4. The CDR3 has 14 residues. The V gene's germline CDR1 is SGDLS and CDR2 YYNGEE. The CDR3 spells CASSPGLFQETQYF. The CDR3 DNA reads as TGTGCCAGCAGCCCGGGACTATTCCAAGAGACCCAGTACTTC.

There are a few counts of this clone. The CDR3 DNA is TGTGCCAGCAGCTATTCAATGGGCGGGGAGCTGTTTTTT. Translated: CASSYSMGGELFF. The V gene is TRBV6-5, the J gene TRBJ2-2; D call uncertain. CDR3 length: 13 residues. Trimming took off 6 bases at V and 7 bases at J, with 12 bases between the two ends. CDR1 is MNHEY, CDR2 SVGAGI, per germline.

The genes are TRBV15 and TRBJ2-7; D is perhaps TRBD1 (5 bases). Germline CDR1 and CDR2: LNHNV and YYDKDF (reference sequence). V was trimmed by 0 bases and J by 6 bases, leaving 21 bases between them. There are 17 residues in the CDR3. In nucleotides, the CDR3 is TGTGCCACCAGCAGAGAGGAAACCAGGGTCGTATCGGGCGAGCAGTACTTC. This sequence encodes CATSREETRVVSGEQYF.